This is a list of T cell receptor beta chains from one sample in a study of pediatric ulcerative colitis. Clones were read by immunoSEQ multiplex PCR, and TCRdb kept only the in-frame ones, dropping some. In the table there are about 36,000 clones, around four fifths of which are singletons. Material for sequencing was blood. The receptors were sampled from a girl aged 5-17 years with moderate ulcerative colitis. The CDR3 runs from the conserved cysteine through the conserved F or W. Each record gives: J gene, D gene, clone size, V gene, CDR3 protein, CDR3 DNA. D genes are given only for firm matches. Not all rows give a size; the values are once, few, many and, for expanded clones, a class.

>TRBJ1-4|-|-|TRBV28
CASSFQPTNEKLFF
TGTGCCAGCAGTTTCCAGCCAACTAATGAAAAACTGTTTTTT
>TRBJ1-2|-|few|TRBV5-4
CASSSDGMLYYGYTF
TGTGCCAGCAGCTCGGACGGAATGTTGTACTATGGCTACACCTTC
>TRBJ2-1|-|-|TRBV4-2
CASSQEAWSSYNEQFF
TGTGCCAGCAGCCAAGAAGCTTGGAGCTCCTACAATGAGCAGTTCTTC
>TRBJ2-7|TRBD2|-|TRBV25-1
CASSEFRTSGDYEQYF
TGTGCCAGCAGTGAATTTCGGACTAGCGGGGATTACGAGCAGTACTTC
>TRBJ2-6|-|-|TRBV28
CASSHQTPGANVLTF
TGTGCCAGCAGCCACCAAACGCCTGGGGCCAACGTCCTGACTTTC
>TRBJ2-3|-|-|TRBV19
CASSMGTDTQYF
TGTGCCAGTAGTATGGGCACAGATACGCAGTATTTT
>TRBJ1-4|TRBD1|-|TRBV19
CASRPGQGVEKLFF
TGTGCCAGTAGACCGGGACAGGGGGTCGAAAAACTGTTTTTT
>TRBJ1-5|-|-|TRBV4-1
CASSQVAGAGQPQHF
TGCGCCAGCAGCCAAGTGGCGGGCGCCGGTCAGCCCCAGCATTTT
>TRBJ2-5|-|once|TRBV9
CASSVVSGMEETQYF
TGTGCCAGCAGCGTAGTTTCAGGGATGGAAGAGACCCAGTACTTC
>TRBJ2-1|TRBD2|-|TRBV6-4
CASSDGTSGNEQFF
TGTGCCAGCAGTGACGGGACTAGCGGCAATGAGCAGTTCTTC
>TRBJ2-1|TRBD1|once|TRBV15
CATSGFRDRGNNEQFF
TGTGCCACCAGCGGGTTCCGGGACAGGGGGAACAATGAGCAGTTCTTC
>TRBJ2-1|-|-|TRBV12-5
CASGLMTPNEQFF
TGTGCTAGTGGTTTGATGACTCCCAATGAGCAGTTCTTC
>TRBJ2-2|TRBD2|-|TRBV7-9
CASSSSRLRAGRTGELFF
TGTGCCAGCAGCTCCTCCCGGTTACGGGCCGGGAGGACCGGGGAGCTGTTTTTT
>TRBJ2-3|TRBD2|-|TRBV11-3
CASSLAGGHKDTQYF
TGTGCCAGCAGCTTAGCGGGGGGGCACAAAGATACGCAGTATTTT
>TRBJ2-3|-|-|TRBV5-1
CASSLVSLANTDTQYF
TGCGCCAGCAGCTTGGTCAGTCTAGCGAACACAGATACGCAGTATTTT
>TRBJ2-2|-|once|TRBV7-8
CASSSGGQGTGELFF
TGTGCCAGCAGCTCCGGAGGGCAGGGAACCGGGGAGCTGTTTTTT
>TRBJ1-5|TRBD1|-|TRBV19
CASSSQGGRQPQHF
TGTGCCAGTAGTTCCCAGGGGGGTCGGCAGCCCCAGCATTTT
>TRBJ1-5|TRBD1|-|TRBV2
CASRTPGQGGSQPQHF
TGTGCCAGCAGGACTCCGGGACAGGGAGGGAGTCAGCCCCAGCATTTT
>TRBJ2-2|-|-|TRBV6-5
CASTWRGTTGELFF
TGTGCCAGCACTTGGAGGGGCACGACCGGGGAGCTGTTTTTT
>TRBJ2-2|TRBD1|-|TRBV6-1
CASSENRGVTGELFF
TGTGCCAGCAGTGAAAACAGGGGGGTGACCGGGGAGCTGTTTTTT
>TRBJ1-4|TRBD1|-|TRBV7-6
CASSLMGQGLDEKLFF
TGTGCCAGCAGCTTAATGGGACAGGGATTAGACGAAAAACTGTTTTTT
>TRBJ2-3|TRBD1|once|TRBV9
CASSSNPRGPGTDTQYF
TGTGCCAGCAGCTCAAATCCCAGGGGGCCGGGCACAGATACGCAGTATTTT
>TRBJ1-3|-|-|TRBV6-5
CASRSGYTIYF
TGTGCCAGCAGGTCGGGATACACCATATATTTT
>TRBJ2-2|-|-|TRBV9
CASSVDGRNTGELFF
TGTGCCAGCAGCGTCGACGGGAGGAACACCGGGGAGCTGTTTTTT
>TRBJ1-2|-|-|TRBV5-6
CASSLTNYGYTF
TGTGCCAGCAGCTTGACTAACTATGGCTACACCTTC
>TRBJ1-1|TRBD1|once|TRBV7-8
CASSRAQGARAFF
TGTGCCAGCAGCCGTGCACAGGGGGCGAGAGCTTTCTTT
>TRBJ2-1|TRBD2|-|TRBV7-3
CASSGSGGGYNEQFF
TGTGCCAGCAGCGGTAGCGGGGGAGGCTACAATGAGCAGTTCTTC
>TRBJ2-1|-|-|TRBV2
CASSDSGAYNEQFF
TGTGCCAGCAGCGATAGCGGCGCCTACAATGAGCAGTTCTTC
>TRBJ1-2|-|-|TRBV4-3
CASSQDLGWANGYTF
TGCGCCAGCAGCCAAGATTTAGGCTGGGCCAATGGCTACACCTTC
>TRBJ2-3|-|once|TRBV28
CASSSSGERGGTDTQYF
TGTGCCAGCAGTTCCTCGGGGGAACGGGGTGGCACAGATACGCAGTATTTT
>TRBJ2-2|-|-|TRBV29-1
CSVVWGGTGELFF
TGCAGCGTTGTTTGGGGCGGCACCGGGGAGCTGTTTTTT
>TRBJ1-4|TRBD1|-|TRBV7-6
CASSLQVSGQGREKLFF
TGTGCCAGCAGCTTACAGGTTTCGGGACAGGGAAGAGAAAAACTGTTTTTT
>TRBJ2-5|TRBD2|-|TRBV7-9
CASSFPTSGEETQYF
TGTGCCAGCAGCTTTCCGACTAGCGGGGAAGAGACCCAGTACTTC
>TRBJ1-3|-|-|TRBV15
CATSRDPGDGNTIYF
TGTGCCACCAGCAGGGACCCAGGGGACGGAAACACCATATATTTT
>TRBJ2-2|-|-|TRBV11-3
CASSFLSGAGELFF
TGTGCCAGCAGCTTTTTATCGGGGGCCGGGGAGCTGTTTTTT
>TRBJ2-1|TRBD2|-|TRBV5-1
CASSDSPLAGVQNEQFF
TGCGCCAGCAGCGACAGCCCCCTAGCGGGAGTTCAAAATGAGCAGTTCTTC
>TRBJ1-2|TRBD1|-|TRBV15
CATSAGGKENYGYTF
TGTGCCACCAGCGCAGGGGGCAAGGAGAACTATGGCTACACCTTC
>TRBJ1-5|-|-|TRBV7-8
CASSRHNQPQHF
TGTGCCAGCAGCCGCCACAATCAGCCCCAGCATTTT
>TRBJ1-5|TRBD1|few|TRBV9
CASSQDRGNQPQHF
TGTGCCAGCAGCCAAGACAGGGGCAATCAGCCCCAGCATTTT
>TRBJ2-7|-|-|TRBV11-2
CASSPGTNSYEQYF
TGTGCCAGCAGCCCAGGGACGAACTCCTACGAGCAGTACTTC